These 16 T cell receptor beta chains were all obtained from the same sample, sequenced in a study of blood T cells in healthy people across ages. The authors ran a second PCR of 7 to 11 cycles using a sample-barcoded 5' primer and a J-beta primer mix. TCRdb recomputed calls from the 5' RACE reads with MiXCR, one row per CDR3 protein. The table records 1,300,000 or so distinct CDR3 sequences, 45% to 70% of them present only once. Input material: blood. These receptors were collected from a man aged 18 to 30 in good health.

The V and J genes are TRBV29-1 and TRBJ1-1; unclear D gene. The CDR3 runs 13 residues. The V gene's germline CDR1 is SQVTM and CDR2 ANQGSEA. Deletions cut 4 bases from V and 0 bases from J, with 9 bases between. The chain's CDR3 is CSVVRVLNTEAFF. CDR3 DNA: TGCAGCGTTGTAAGGGTATTGAACACTGAAGCTTTCTTT.

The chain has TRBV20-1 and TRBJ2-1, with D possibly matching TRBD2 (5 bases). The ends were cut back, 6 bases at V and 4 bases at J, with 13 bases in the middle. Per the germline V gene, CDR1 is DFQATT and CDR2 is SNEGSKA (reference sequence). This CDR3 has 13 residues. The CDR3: CSAPTTGYNEQFF. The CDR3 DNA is TGCAGTGCCCCAACAACGGGGTACAATGAGCAGTTCTTC.

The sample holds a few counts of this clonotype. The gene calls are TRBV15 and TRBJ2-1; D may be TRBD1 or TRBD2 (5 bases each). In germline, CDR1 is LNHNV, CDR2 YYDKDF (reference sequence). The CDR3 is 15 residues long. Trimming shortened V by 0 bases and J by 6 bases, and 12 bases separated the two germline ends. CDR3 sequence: CATSREGASPNEQFF. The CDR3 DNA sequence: TGTGCCACCAGCAGAGAAGGGGCTAGCCCCAATGAGCAGTTCTTC.

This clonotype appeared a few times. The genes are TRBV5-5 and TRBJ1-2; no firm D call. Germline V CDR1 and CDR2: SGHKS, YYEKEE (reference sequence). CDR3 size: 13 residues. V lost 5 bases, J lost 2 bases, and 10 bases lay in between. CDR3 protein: CASRLAGNYGYTF. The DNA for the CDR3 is TGTGCCAGCAGGCTGGCCGGGAACTATGGCTACACCTTC.

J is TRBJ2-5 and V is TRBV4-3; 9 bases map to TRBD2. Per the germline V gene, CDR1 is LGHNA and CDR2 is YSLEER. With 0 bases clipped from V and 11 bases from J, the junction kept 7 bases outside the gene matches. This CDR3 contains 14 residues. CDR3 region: CASSQEWTSVEQYF. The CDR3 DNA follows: TGCGCCAGCAGCCAAGAGTGGACTAGCGTTGAGCAGTACTTC.

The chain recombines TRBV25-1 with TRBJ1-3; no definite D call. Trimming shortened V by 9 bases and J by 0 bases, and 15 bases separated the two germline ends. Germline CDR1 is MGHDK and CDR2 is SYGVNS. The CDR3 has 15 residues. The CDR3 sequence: CASSPGSPSGNTIYF. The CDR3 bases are TGTGCCAGTAGCCCGGGTAGCCCCTCTGGAAACACCATATATTTT. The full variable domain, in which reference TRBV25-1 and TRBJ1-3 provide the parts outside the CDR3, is EADIYQTPRYLVIGTGKKITLECSQTMGHDKMYWYQQDPGMELHLIHYSYGVNSTEKGDLSSESTVSRIRTEHFPLTLESARPSHTSQYLCASSPGSPSGNTIYFGEGSWLTVV.

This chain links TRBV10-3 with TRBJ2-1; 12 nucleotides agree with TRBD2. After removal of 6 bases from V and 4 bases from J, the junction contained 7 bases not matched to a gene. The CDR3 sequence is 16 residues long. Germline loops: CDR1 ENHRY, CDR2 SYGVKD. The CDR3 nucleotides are TGTGCCATCAGCGACCGGACTAGCGGGAAATACAATGAGCAGTTCTTC. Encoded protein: CAISDRTSGKYNEQFF.

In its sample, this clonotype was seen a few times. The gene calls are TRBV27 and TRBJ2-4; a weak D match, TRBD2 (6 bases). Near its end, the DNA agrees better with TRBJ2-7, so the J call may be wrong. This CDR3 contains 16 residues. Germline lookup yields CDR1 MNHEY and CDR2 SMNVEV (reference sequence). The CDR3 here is CASSSLGRAGLYEQYF. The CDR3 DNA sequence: TGTGCCAGCAGTTCGCTGGGACGAGCGGGTCTCTACGAGCAGTACTTC.

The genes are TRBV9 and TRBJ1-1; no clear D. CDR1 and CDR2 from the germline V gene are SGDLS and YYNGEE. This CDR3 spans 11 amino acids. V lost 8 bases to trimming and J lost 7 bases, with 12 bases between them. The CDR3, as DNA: TGTGCCAGTAGCCTGAACGGTGAAGCTTTCTTT. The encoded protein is CASSLNGEAFF.

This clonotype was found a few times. The CDR3 sequence: CASSPRGHSQETQYF. CDR3 bases: TGCGCCAGCAGCCCCCGAGGGCATTCCCAAGAGACCCAGTACTTC. The genes are TRBV5-1 and TRBJ2-5, with D perhaps matching TRBD2 (5 bases). The CDR3 totals 15 residues. V lost 4 bases and J lost 1, with 14 bases in between. From germline, CDR1 is SGHRS and CDR2 YFSETQ.

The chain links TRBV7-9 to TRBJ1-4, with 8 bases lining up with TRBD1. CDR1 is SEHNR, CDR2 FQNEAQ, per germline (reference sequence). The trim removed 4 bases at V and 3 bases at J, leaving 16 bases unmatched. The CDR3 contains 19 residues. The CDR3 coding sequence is TGTGCCAGCAGCTCGGACTTCGACAGGGGCGGGAATCCTAATGAAAAACTGTTTTTT. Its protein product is CASSSDFDRGGNPNEKLFF.

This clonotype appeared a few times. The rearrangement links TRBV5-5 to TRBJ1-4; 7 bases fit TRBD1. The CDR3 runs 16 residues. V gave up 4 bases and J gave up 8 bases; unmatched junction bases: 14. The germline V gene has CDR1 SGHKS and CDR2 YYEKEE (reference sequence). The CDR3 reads CASSTNVRQGREKLFF. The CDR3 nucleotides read TGTGCCAGCAGCACAAACGTTAGACAGGGACGGGAAAAACTGTTTTTT.

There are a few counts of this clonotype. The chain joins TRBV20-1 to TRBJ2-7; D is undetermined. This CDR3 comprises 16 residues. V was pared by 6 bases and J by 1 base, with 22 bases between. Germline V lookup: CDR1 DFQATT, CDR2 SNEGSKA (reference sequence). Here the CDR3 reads CSASPQDRSISYEQYF. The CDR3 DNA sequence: TGCAGTGCCAGTCCTCAAGACCGCTCAATATCCTACGAGCAGTACTTC.

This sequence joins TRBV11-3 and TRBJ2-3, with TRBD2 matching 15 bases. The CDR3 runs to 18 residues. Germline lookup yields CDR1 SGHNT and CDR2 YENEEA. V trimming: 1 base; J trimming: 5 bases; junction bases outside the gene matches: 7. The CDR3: CASSLGRTSGRGEDTQYF. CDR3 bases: TGTGCCAGCAGCTTAGGTCGGACTAGCGGGAGGGGAGAAGATACGCAGTATTTT.

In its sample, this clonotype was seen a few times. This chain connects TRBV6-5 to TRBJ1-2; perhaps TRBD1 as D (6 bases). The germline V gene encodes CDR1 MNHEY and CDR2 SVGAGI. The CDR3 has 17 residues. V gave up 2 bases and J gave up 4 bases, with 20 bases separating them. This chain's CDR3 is CASSYVGKRGTSYGYTF. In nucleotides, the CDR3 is TGTGCCAGCAGTTACGTGGGGAAGAGGGGGACTAGCTATGGCTACACCTTC.

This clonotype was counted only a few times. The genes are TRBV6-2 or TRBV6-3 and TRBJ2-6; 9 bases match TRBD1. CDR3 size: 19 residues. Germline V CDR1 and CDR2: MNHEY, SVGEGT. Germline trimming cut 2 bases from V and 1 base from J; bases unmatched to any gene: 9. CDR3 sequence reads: CASSYVSGTGISGANVLTF. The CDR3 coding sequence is TGTGCCAGCAGTTACGTATCCGGGACAGGGATATCTGGGGCCAACGTCCTGACTTTC.